The 23 T cell receptor beta chains presented below share a single source sample, sequenced in a study of early T cells in non-severe SARS-CoV-2 infection. TCRdb reanalysed the 5' RACE reads using MiXCR and keeps one entry per CDR3 protein. The repertoire consists of 60,000 to 70,000 distinct CDR3 sequences, with approximately 6.1% occurring once and the leading ten covering around 3.3%. Sequenced here: whole blood, sampled at baseline. Source of these receptors: an adult who was a healthcare worker with PCR-confirmed SARS-CoV-2 infection or an uninfected control (not recorded which).

With regard to this clonotype: Just one base apart from a much larger clone, this may be a read error. The V gene is TRBV21-1, the J gene TRBJ1-1. TRBV21-1 is assigned pseudogene status. The length of the CDR3 is 13 residues. The CDR3 coding sequence is TGTGCCAGCACCGTGAGACGGCCCACTGAAGCTTTCTTT. Protein sequence: CASTVRRPTEAFF.

This chain joins TRBV20-1 and TRBJ1-1; D is possibly TRBD1 (6 bases). CDR3 length equals 15 residues. CDR1 DFQATT and CDR2 SNEGSKA come from the germline V gene (reference sequence). V shed 1 base and J shed 3 bases, with 15 bases lying between them. The CDR3 protein is CSARVGGRVDTEAFF. In DNA, the CDR3 is TGCAGTGCTAGAGTCGGGGGCAGGGTCGACACTGAAGCTTTCTTT.

As concerns this clonotype: Given a much more abundant clone one base away, this may be a read error. The rearrangement links TRBV13 to TRBJ2-1, with 9 bases that match TRBD2. With V trimmed by 2 bases and J by 7 bases, 12 bases remained unmatched. CDR1 and CDR2 (germline): PRHDT, FYEKMQ (reference sequence). The CDR3 contains 17 residues. CDR3 nucleotides: TGTGCCAGCAGCTTACCCACGGCAGCGGGAGGTGAGAATGAGCAGTTCTTC. This translates into CASSLPTAAGGENEQFF.

This clonotype has at least ten counts. V gene TRBV28 combines with J gene TRBJ2-7, with D perhaps TRBD1 (6 bases). Germline-derived CDR1 and CDR2 are MDHEN and SYDVKM. Trimming stripped 4 bases from V and 7 bases from J, with 14 bases between. This CDR3 is built from 13 residues. CDR3 amino acids: CASSWGQGREQYF. For the CDR3, the DNA is TGTGCCAGCAGTTGGGGGCAGGGCCGAGAGCAGTACTTC.

This clonotype was picked up many times. The DNA of the CDR3 is TGTGCCAGCAGCCTTATTACCGGGACAGGGGGCACTGAAGCTTTCTTT. Translation gives CASSLITGTGGTEAFF. This chain joins TRBV3-1 and TRBJ1-1; 11 bases agree with TRBD1. Trimming at V came to 4 bases and at J to 4 bases, leaving 8 bases not matched to a gene. Germline CDR1 reads LGHDT; CDR2 reads YNNKEL (reference sequence). The length of the CDR3 is 16 residues.

This clonotype was seen ten or more times. The chain uses TRBV5-1 and TRBJ2-1; 10 nucleotides agree with TRBD1. J was trimmed by 5 bases and V by 4 bases; bases with no gene match: 6. This CDR3 has 15 amino acids. Per the germline V gene, CDR1 is SGHRS and CDR2 is YFSETQ. For the CDR3, the DNA is TGCGCCAGCAGCGGAACGGGACAGGGGAACAATGAGCAGTTCTTC. Translating gives CASSGTGQGNNEQFF.

This clonotype showed up many times. The chain couples TRBV7-8 to TRBJ2-1; D unclear. CDR1 is SGHVS and CDR2 is FQNEAQ in the germline V gene. This CDR3 contains 13 residues. Trimming shortened V by 2 bases and J by 7 bases, and 9 bases separated the two germline ends. Here the CDR3 DNA reads TGTGCCAGCAGCTTATCTATTATTAATGAGCAGTTCTTC. Residues: CASSLSIINEQFF.

This clonotype was counted ten times or more. The CDR3 reads CSVERQGGNEQFF. As DNA, the CDR3 is TGCAGCGTTGAACGCCAGGGAGGGAATGAGCAGTTCTTC. V gene TRBV29-1 combines with J gene TRBJ2-1; TRBD2 aligns across 7 bases. With 2 bases clipped from V and 7 bases from J, the junction kept 5 bases outside the gene matches. The CDR3 loop spans 13 amino acids. The germline gives CDR1 SQVTM, CDR2 ANQGSEA.

A word on this clonotype: This could be a read error, since a much larger clone is one nucleotide away. V and J are TRBV4-2 and TRBJ2-1, with 14 positions matching TRBD2. Germline V CDR1 and CDR2: LGHNA, YNFKEQ. The CDR3 is 17 residues long. The CDR3 DNA is TGTGCCAGCAGCCAAGAGACTAGCGGGAGGGCCTACAATGAGCAGTCCTTC. The encoded protein is CASSQETSGRAYNEQSF.

This clonotype was counted many times. The V gene is TRBV20-1, the J gene TRBJ2-1; D is undetermined. Trimming cost V 3 bases and J 7 bases, with 10 bases left between them. The CDR3 covers 12 residues. Per the germline V gene, CDR1 is DFQATT and CDR2 is SNEGSKA (reference sequence). For the CDR3, the DNA is TGCAGTGCTAGTAGCAGGATGAATGAGCAGTTCTTC. As protein: CSASSRMNEQFF.

This clonotype appeared a few times. The genes are TRBV7-3 and TRBJ2-2; a possible D gene is TRBD2 (6 bases). Germline values: CDR1 SGHTA, CDR2 FQGTGA. The V and J ends lost 3 bases and 4 bases respectively, with 12 bases between them. The CDR3 sequence is 15 residues long. CDR3 sequence reads: CASSFGGSGTGELFF. The CDR3 nucleotides are TGTGCCAGCAGCTTTGGAGGGTCTGGCACCGGGGAGCTGTTTTTT.

This clonotype was detected ten times or more. The V call is TRBV20-1, the J call TRBJ2-1, with D hard to call. This CDR3 spans 11 amino acids. Trimming pared 4 bases from V and 10 bases from J, leaving 11 bases between. CDR1 is DFQATT, CDR2 SNEGSKA, per germline (reference sequence). For the CDR3, the DNA is TGCAGTGCTACCCGCGACGGGGAGCAGTTCTTC. Encoded protein: CSATRDGEQFF.

With regard to this clonotype: One junction end disagrees with the germline gene, perhaps due to a read error. The rearrangement joins TRBV28 to TRBJ2-3, with D hard to call. The CDR3 loop spans 13 amino acids. Germline CDR1 MDHEN, CDR2 SYDVKM. CDR3 protein: CVSSFPNTDTQYF. As DNA, the CDR3 is TGTGTCAGCAGTTTCCCAAACACAGATACGCAGTATTTT.

The rearrangement links TRBV28 to TRBJ2-6, with TRBD2 matching 7 bases. The CDR3 length is 17 residues. Germline CDR1 and CDR2: MDHEN and SYDVKM. Trimming removed 3 bases from V and 0 bases from J; junction bases left unmatched: 5. This CDR3 is CASSFQGGHSGANVLTF. In DNA form, the CDR3 reads TGTGCCAGCAGTTTTCAGGGAGGGCACTCTGGGGCCAACGTCCTGACTTTC.

As regards this clonotype: This may stem from a read error, because a much larger clone lies one nucleotide away. The genes are TRBV19 and TRBJ2-3, with TRBD1 identical over 8 bases. Per the germline V gene, CDR1 is LNHDA and CDR2 is SQIVND (reference sequence). V dropped 6 bases and J dropped 3; count of bases not matched to a gene: 11. The CDR3 length is 16 residues. This chain's CDR3 is CASRIPTGGVTDTQYF. For the CDR3, the DNA is TGTGCCAGTAGAATTCCTACAGGGGGTGTTACAGATACGCAGTATTTT.

This clonotype was seen a handful of times. The V gene is TRBV15, the J gene TRBJ1-2; TRBD1 matches 7 bases. Germline-derived CDR1 and CDR2 are LNHNV and YYDKDF (reference sequence). CDR3 length equals 14 residues. Trimming cost V 2 bases and J 1 base; bases outside gene matches: 1. The CDR3, as DNA: TGTGCCACCAGCAGACGACAGGGTAACTATGGCTACACCTTC. Residues: CATSRRQGNYGYTF.

V is TRBV4-1 and J is TRBJ2-7; possible D gene TRBD1, 7 bases. CDR1 is MGHRA and CDR2 is YSYEKL in the germline V gene. V was pared by 5 bases and J by 3 bases, with 17 bases between. The CDR3 runs 15 residues. CDR3 DNA: TGCGCCAGCAGCACAAAGGGGGCGGGAATCTACGAGCAGTACTTC. Translation gives CASSTKGAGIYEQYF.

The chain has TRBV7-9 and TRBJ2-7; D is ambiguous. Germline loops: CDR1 SEHNR, CDR2 FQNEAQ (reference sequence). V lost 5 bases, J lost 7 bases, and 9 bases lay in between. This CDR3 is 11 amino acids long. The CDR3 loop reads CASSRYGEQYF. In nucleotides, the CDR3 is TGTGCCAGCAGCCGGTATGGGGAGCAGTACTTC.

This clonotype was seen many times. CDR3 DNA: TGTGCCAGCAGTCCCCACCGAGAGGGCTGGCAGCCCCAGCATTTT. Translating it yields CASSPHREGWQPQHF. This chain connects TRBV2 to TRBJ1-5; D ambiguous. V was pared by 5 bases and J by 7 bases, with 18 bases between. Germline values: CDR1 SNHLY, CDR2 FYNNEI. The CDR3 is made up of 15 amino acids.

This chain joins TRBV6-2 or TRBV6-3 and TRBJ2-7, with no clear D. Germline-derived CDR1 and CDR2 are MNHEY and SVGEGT. This CDR3 region has 13 residues. Trimming removed 6 bases from V and 1 base from J, with 10 bases in between. The CDR3 is CASSEEPSYEQYF. CDR3 coding DNA: TGTGCCAGCAGCGAGGAGCCTTCCTACGAGCAGTACTTC.

This clonotype was observed at least ten times. The rearrangement joins TRBV6-5 to TRBJ2-1, with D tentatively TRBD1 or TRBD2 (5 bases each). The CDR3 is 15 residues long. The germline CDR1 and CDR2 sequences are MNHEY and SVGAGI. Trimming cost V 5 bases and J 1 base, with 12 bases left between them. DNA of the CDR3: TGTGCCAGCAGTGGTCAGTGGGGGTCCTACAATGAGCAGTTCTTC. Translated, it gives CASSGQWGSYNEQFF.

V gene TRBV5-6 combines with J gene TRBJ2-5; D possibly corresponds to TRBD2 (6 bases). Deletions cut 1 base from V and 3 bases from J, with 10 bases between. Germline assignment: CDR1 SGHDT and CDR2 YYEEEE. The length of the CDR3 is 14 residues. The CDR3 sequence is CASSLPGEEETQYF. Here the CDR3 DNA reads TGTGCCAGCAGCTTGCCGGGGGAGGAAGAGACCCAGTACTTC.

This clonotype was seen repeatedly, ten times or more. The rearrangement links TRBV2 to TRBJ1-1, with D perhaps matching TRBD1 (5 bases). The CDR3 contains 14 residues. The V and J ends lost 7 bases and 3 bases respectively, with 15 bases between them. Looked up from germline, CDR1 is SNHLY and CDR2 is FYNNEI. CDR3 sequence: CASKAGGSDTEAFF. CDR3 in DNA: TGTGCCAGCAAGGCTGGGGGATCGGACACTGAAGCTTTCTTT.